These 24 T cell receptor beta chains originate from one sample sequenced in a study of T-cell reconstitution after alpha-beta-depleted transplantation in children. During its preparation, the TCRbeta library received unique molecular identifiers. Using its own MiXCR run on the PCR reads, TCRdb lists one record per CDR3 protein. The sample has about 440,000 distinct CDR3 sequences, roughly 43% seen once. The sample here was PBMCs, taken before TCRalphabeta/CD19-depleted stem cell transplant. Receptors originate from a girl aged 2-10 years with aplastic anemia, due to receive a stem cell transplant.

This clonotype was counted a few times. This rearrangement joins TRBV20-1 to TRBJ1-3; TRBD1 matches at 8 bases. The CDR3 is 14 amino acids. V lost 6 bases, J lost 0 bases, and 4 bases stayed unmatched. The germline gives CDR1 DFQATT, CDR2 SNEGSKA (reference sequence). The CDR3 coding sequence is TGCAGTGCGTCAGACAGGGGCTCTGGAAACACCATATATTTT. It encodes CSASDRGSGNTIYF.

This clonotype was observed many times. The CDR3: CASVSGDRGLTDTQYF. Written as DNA, the CDR3 is TGTGCCAGCGTTTCGGGAGACAGGGGGCTCACAGATACGCAGTATTTT. This sequence joins TRBV7-9 and TRBJ2-3; 10 positions match TRBD1. Germline V gene data show CDR1 as SEHNR and CDR2 as FQNEAQ (reference sequence). CDR3 size: 16 residues. Germline trimming cut 8 bases from V and 2 bases from J; bases unmatched to any gene: 10.

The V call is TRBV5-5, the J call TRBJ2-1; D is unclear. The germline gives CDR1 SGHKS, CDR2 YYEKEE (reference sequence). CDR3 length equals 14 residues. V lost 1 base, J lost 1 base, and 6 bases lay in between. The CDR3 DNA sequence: TGTGCCAGCAGCTTGTTGGGGTCCTACAATGAGCAGTTCTTC. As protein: CASSLLGSYNEQFF.

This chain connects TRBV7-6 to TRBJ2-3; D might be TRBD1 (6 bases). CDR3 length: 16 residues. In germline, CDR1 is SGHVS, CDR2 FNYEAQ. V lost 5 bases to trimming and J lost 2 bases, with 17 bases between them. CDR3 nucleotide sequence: TGTGCCAGCAGCCCATTGGGACACGCCGTCACAGATACGCAGTATTTT. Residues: CASSPLGHAVTDTQYF.

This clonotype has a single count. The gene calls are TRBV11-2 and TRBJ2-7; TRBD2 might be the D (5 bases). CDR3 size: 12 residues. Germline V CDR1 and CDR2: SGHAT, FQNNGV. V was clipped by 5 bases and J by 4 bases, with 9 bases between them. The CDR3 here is CASSRGLYEQYF. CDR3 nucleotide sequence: TGTGCCAGCAGCCGGGGTCTGTACGAGCAGTACTTC. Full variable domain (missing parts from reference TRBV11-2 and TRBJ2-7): EAGVAQSPRYKIIEKRQSVAFWCNPISGHATLYWYQQILGQGPKLLIQFQNNGVVDDSQLPKDRFSAERLKGVDSTLKIQPAKLEDSAVYLCASSRGLYEQYFGPGTRLTVT.

CDR3: CASSESRESTGELFF. CDR3 DNA sequence: TGTGCCAGCAGTGAAAGTAGGGAAAGCACCGGGGAGCTGTTTTTT. The chain employs TRBV2 and TRBJ2-2; D not certain. The germline V gene has CDR1 SNHLY and CDR2 FYNNEI. This CDR3 comprises 15 residues. V was shortened by 2 bases and J by 4 bases, with 11 bases between the two germline ends. Filled out from reference TRBV2 and TRBJ2-2, the complete variable domain reads EPEVTQTPSHQVTQMGQEVILRCVPISNHLYFYWYRQILGQKVEFLVSFYNNEISEKSEIFDDQFSVERPDGSNFTLKIRSTKLEDSAMYFCASSESRESTGELFFGEGSRLTVL.

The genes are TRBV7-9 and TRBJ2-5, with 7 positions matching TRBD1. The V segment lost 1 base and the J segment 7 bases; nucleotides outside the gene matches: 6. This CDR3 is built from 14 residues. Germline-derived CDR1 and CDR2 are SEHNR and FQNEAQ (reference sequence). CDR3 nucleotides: TGTGCCAGCAGCTTAGTGGAGCCAGGGGGGACCCAGTACTTC. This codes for CASSLVEPGGTQYF.

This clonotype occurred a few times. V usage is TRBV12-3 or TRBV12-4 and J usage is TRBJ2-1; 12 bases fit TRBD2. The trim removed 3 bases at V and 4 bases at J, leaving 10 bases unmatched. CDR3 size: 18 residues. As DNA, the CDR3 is TGTGCCAGCAGTTTCCGGGGTTTTGGGACTAGCGGGTACAATGAGCAGTTCTTC. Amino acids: CASSFRGFGTSGYNEQFF.

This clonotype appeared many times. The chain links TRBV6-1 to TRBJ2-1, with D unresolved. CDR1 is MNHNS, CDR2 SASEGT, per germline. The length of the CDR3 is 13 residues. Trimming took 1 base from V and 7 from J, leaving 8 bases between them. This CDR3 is CASSEVARNEQFF. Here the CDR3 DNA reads TGTGCCAGCAGTGAAGTGGCTAGAAATGAGCAGTTCTTC.

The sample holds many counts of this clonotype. The CDR3 region has the DNA TGCAGTGCTAAAACAGCTCTCAACTCCTACGAGCAGTACTTC. Protein: CSAKTALNSYEQYF. The chain is built from TRBV20-1 and TRBJ2-7; D remains ambiguous. V was shortened by 4 bases and J by 0 bases, with 13 bases between the two germline ends. Germline lookup yields CDR1 DFQATT and CDR2 SNEGSKA (reference sequence). This CDR3 region has 14 residues.

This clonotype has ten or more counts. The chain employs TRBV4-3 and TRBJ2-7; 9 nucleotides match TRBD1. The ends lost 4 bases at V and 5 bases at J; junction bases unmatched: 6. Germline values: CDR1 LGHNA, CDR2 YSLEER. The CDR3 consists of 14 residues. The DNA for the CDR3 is TGCGCCAGCAGCCCCGACAGGGGGGAGGACGAGCAGTACTTC. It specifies CASSPDRGEDEQYF.

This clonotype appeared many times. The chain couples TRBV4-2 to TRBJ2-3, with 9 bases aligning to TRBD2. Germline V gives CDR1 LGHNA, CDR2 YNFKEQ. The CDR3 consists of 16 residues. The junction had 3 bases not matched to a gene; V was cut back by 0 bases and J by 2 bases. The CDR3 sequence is CASSQEPGLATDTQYF. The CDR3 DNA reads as TGTGCCAGCAGCCAAGAGCCGGGACTAGCCACAGATACGCAGTATTTT.

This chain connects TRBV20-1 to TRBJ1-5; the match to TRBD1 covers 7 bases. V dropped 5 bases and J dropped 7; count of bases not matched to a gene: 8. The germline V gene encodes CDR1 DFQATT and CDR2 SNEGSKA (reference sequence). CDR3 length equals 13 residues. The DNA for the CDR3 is TGCAGTGCTGAAAGACAGGGCCGACAGCCCCAGCATTTT. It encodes CSAERQGRQPQHF.

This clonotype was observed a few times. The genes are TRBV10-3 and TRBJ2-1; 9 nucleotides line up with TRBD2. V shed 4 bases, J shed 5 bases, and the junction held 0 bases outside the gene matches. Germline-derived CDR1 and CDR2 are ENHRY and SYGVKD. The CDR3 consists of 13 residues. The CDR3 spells CAISASGDNEQFF. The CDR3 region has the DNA TGTGCCATCAGTGCTAGCGGGGACAATGAGCAGTTCTTC.

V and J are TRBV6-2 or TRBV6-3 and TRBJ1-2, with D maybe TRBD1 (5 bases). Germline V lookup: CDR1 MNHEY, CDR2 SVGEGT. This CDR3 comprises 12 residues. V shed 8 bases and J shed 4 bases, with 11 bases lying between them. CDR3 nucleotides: TGTGCCAGCTCAGGGACGACCTATGGCTACACCTTC. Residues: CASSGTTYGYTF.

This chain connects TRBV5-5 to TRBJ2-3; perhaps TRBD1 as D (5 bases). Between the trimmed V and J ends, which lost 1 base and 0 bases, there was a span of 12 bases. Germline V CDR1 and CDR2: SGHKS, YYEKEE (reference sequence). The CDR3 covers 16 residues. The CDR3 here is CASSLFQGGSTDTQYF. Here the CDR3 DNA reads TGTGCCAGCAGCTTGTTTCAGGGTGGTAGCACAGATACGCAGTATTTT.

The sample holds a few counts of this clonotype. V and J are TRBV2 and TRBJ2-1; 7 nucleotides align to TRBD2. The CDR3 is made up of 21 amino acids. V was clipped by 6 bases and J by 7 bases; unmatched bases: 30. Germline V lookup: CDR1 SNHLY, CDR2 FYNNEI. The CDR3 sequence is CASSDPQASVSSLGGSNEQFF. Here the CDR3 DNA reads TGTGCCAGCAGCGATCCTCAGGCATCCGTTTCCAGCCTGGGCGGGAGTAATGAGCAGTTCTTC.

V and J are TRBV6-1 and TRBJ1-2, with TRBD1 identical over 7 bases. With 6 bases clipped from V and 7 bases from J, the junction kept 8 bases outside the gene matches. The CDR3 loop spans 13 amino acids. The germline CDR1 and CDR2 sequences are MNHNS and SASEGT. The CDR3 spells CASRAQTGSGYTF. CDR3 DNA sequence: TGTGCCAGCAGGGCGCAGACAGGGAGTGGCTACACCTTC.

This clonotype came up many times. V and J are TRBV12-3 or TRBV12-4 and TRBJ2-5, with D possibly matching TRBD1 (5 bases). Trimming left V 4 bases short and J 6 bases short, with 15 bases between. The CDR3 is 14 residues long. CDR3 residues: CASSSSAGWKTQYF. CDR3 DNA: TGTGCCAGCAGTTCAAGTGCAGGGTGGAAGACCCAGTACTTC.

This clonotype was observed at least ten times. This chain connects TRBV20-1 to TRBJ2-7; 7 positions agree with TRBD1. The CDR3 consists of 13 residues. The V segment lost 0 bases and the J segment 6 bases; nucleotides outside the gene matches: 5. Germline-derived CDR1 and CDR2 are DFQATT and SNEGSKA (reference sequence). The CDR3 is CSARDWDRREQYF. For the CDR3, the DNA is TGCAGTGCTAGAGATTGGGACAGACGCGAGCAGTACTTC.

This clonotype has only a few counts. This CDR3 is CASSVDNNYNEQFF. Here the CDR3 DNA reads TGTGCCAGCAGCGTAGACAATAACTACAATGAGCAGTTCTTC. V gene TRBV9 combines with J gene TRBJ2-1; D not resolved. The CDR3 consists of 14 residues. Trimming took 0 bases from V and 3 from J, leaving 7 bases between them. Germline lookup yields CDR1 SGDLS and CDR2 YYNGEE.

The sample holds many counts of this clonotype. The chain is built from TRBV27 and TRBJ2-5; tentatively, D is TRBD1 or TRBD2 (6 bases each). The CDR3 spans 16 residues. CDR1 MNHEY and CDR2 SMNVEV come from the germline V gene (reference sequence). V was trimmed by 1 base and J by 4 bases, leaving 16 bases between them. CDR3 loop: CASSLLGGAGVETQYF. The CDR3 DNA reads TGTGCCAGCAGTTTATTGGGGGGCGCAGGTGTAGAGACCCAGTACTTC.

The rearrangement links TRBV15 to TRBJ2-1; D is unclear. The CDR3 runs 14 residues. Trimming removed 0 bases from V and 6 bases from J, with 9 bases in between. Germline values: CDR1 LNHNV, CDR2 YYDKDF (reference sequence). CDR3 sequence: CATSRDLGGNEQFF. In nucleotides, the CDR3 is TGTGCCACCAGCAGAGATTTGGGCGGCAATGAGCAGTTCTTC.

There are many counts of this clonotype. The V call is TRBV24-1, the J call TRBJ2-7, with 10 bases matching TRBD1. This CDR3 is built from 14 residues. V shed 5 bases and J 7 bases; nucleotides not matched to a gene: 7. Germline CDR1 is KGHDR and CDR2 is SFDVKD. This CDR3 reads CATSGSGTGVEQYF. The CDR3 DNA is TGTGCCACCAGTGGGTCCGGGACAGGGGTTGAGCAGTACTTC.